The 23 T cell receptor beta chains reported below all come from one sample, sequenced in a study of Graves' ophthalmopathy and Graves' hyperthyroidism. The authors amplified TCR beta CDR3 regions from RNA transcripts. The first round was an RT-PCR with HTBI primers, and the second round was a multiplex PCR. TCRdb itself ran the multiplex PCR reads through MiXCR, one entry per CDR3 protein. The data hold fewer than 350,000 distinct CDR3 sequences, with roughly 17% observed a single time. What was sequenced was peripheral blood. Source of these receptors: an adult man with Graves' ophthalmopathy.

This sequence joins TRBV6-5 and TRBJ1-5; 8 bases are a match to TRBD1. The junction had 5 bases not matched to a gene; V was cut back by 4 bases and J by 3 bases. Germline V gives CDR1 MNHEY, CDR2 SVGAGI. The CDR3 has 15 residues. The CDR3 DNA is TGTGCCAGCAGTTCCCAGGGGGCGGTCAATCAGCCCCAGCATTTT. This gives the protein CASSSQGAVNQPQHF.

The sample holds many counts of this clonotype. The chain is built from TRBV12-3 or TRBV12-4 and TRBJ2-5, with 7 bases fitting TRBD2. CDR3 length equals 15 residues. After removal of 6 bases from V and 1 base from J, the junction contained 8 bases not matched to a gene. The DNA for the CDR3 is TGTGCCAGCAGCCTGACGGGGGGATCCCAAGAGACCCAGTACTTC. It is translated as CASSLTGGSQETQYF.

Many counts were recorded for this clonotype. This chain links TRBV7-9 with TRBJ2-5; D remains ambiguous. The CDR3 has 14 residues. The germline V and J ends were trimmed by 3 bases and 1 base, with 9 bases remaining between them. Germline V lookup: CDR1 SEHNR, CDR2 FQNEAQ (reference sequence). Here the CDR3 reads CASSFMTPQETQYF. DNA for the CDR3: TGTGCCAGCAGCTTTATGACACCCCAAGAGACCCAGTACTTC.

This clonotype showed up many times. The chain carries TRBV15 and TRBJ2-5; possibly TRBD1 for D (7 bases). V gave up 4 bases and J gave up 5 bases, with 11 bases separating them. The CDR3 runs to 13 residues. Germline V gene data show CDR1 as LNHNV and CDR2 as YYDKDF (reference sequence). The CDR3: CATSKQGTETQYF. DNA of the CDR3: TGTGCCACCAGCAAACAGGGGACTGAGACCCAGTACTTC.

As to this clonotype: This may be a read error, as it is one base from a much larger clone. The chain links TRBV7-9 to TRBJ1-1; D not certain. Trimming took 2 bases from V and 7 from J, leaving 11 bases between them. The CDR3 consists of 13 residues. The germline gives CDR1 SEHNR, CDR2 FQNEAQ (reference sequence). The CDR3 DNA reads TGTGCCAGCAGCTTAATAAACAGAGATGAAGCTTTCTTT. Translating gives CASSLINRDEAFF.

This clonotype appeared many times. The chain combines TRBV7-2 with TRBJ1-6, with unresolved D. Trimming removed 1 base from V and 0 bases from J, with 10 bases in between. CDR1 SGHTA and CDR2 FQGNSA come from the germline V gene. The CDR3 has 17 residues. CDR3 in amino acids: CASSLGAGSSYNSPLHF. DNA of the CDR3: TGTGCCAGCAGCTTAGGGGCGGGGAGCTCCTATAATTCACCCCTCCACTTT.

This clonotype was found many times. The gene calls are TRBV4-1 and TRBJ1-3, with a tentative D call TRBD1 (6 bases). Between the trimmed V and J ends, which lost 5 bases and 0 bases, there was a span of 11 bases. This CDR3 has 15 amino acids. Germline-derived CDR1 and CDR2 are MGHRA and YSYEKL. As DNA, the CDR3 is TGCGCCAGCAGCGGACAGTACTTCTCTGGAAACACCATATATTTT. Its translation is CASSGQYFSGNTIYF.

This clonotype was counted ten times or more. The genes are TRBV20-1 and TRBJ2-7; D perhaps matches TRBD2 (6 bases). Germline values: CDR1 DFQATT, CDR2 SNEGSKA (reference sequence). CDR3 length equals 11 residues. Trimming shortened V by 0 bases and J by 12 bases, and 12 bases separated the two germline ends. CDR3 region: CSARDRGGAYF. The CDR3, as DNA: TGCAGTGCTAGAGATCGGGGCGGGGCGTACTTC.

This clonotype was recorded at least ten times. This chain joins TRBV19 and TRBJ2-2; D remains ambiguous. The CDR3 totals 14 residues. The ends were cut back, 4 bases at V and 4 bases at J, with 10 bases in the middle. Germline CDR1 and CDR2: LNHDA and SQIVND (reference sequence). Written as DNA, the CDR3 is TGTGCCAGTAGTACCGCGTGGGCCACCGGGGAGCTGTTTTTT. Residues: CASSTAWATGELFF.

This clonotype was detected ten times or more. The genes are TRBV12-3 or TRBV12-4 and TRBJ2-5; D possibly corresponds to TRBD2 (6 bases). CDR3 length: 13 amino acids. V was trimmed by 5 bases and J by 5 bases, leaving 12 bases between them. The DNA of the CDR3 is TGTGCCAGCAGTCGGAAGGGGAGGGAGACCCAGTACTTC. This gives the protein CASSRKGRETQYF.

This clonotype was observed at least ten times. The CDR3: CSARGQNRDYEQYF. The CDR3 DNA follows: TGCAGTGCTAGAGGGCAAAACAGGGACTACGAGCAGTACTTC. The gene calls are TRBV20-1 and TRBJ2-7; TRBD1 might be the D (6 bases). CDR1 and CDR2 from the germline V gene are DFQATT and SNEGSKA (reference sequence). The CDR3 extends over 14 amino acids. V shed 1 base and J shed 3 bases, with 13 bases lying between them.

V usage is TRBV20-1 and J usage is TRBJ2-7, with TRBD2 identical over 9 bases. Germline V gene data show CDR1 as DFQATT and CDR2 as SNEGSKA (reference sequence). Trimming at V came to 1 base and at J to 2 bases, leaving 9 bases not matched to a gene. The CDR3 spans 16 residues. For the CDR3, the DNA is TGCAGTGCTAGAGGGAATCTAGCGGGACGGGCCTACGAGCAGTACTTC. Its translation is CSARGNLAGRAYEQYF.

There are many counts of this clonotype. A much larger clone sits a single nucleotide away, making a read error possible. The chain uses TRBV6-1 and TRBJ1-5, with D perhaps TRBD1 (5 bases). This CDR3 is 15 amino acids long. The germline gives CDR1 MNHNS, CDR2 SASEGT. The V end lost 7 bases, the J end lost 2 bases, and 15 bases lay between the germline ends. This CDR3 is CASTGQPYGNQPQHF. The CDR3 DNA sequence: TGTGCCAGCACGGGGCAGCCCTACGGCAATCAGCCCCAGCATTTT.

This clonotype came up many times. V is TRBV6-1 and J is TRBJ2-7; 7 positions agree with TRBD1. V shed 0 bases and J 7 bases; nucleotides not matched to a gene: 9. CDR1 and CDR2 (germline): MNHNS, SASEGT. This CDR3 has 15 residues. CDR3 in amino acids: CASSEAYRGPWEQYF. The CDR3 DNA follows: TGTGCCAGCAGTGAAGCGTACAGGGGCCCCTGGGAGCAGTACTTC.

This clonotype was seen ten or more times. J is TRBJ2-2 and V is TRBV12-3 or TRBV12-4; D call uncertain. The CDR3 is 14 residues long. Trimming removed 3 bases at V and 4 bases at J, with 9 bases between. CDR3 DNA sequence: TGTGCCAGCAGTTTTCGTCAACGCACCGGGGAGCTGTTTTTT. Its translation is CASSFRQRTGELFF.

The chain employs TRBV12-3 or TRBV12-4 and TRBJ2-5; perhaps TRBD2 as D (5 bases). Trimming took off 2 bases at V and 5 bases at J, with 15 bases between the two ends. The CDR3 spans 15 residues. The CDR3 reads CASSLRGPDYETQYF. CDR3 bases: TGTGCCAGCAGTTTACGGGGTCCGGATTACGAGACCCAGTACTTC.

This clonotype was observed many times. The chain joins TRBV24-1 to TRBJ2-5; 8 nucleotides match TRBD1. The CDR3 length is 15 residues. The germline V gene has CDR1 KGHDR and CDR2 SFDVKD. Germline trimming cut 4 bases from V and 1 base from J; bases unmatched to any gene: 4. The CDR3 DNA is TGTGCCACCAGTGACCACGACAGGGGCCAAGAGACCCAGTACTTC. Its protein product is CATSDHDRGQETQYF.

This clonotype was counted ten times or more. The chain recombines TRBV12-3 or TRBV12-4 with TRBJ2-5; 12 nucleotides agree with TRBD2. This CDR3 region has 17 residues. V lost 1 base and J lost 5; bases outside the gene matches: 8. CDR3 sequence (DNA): TGTGCCAGCAGTTTAGTAATGCTAGCGGGGGGGCCTGAGACCCAGTACTTC. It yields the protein CASSLVMLAGGPETQYF.

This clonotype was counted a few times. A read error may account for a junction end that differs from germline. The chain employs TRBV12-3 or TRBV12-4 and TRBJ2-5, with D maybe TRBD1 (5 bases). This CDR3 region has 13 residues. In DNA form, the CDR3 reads TGTGCCAGCAGTGACAGCGACCAGGAGACCCAGTACTTC. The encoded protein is CASSDSDQETQYF.

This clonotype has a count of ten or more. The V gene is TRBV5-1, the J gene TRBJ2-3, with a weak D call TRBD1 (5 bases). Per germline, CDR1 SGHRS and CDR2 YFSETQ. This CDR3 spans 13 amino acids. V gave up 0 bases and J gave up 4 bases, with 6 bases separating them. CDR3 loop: CASSLEGADTQYF. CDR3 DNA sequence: TGCGCCAGCAGCTTGGAAGGGGCAGATACGCAGTATTTT. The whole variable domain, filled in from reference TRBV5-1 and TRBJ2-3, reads KAGVTQTPRYLIKTRGQQVTLSCSPISGHRSVSWYQQTPGQGLQFLFEYFSETQRNKGNFPGRFSGRQFSNSRSEMNVSTLELGDSALYLCASSLEGADTQYFGPGTRLTVL.

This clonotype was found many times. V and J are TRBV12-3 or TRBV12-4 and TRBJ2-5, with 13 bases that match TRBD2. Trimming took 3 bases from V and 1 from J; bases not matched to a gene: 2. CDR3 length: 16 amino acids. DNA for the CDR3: TGTGCCAGCAGTTTGGGGACTAGCGGGGCCCAAGAGACCCAGTACTTC. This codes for CASSLGTSGAQETQYF.

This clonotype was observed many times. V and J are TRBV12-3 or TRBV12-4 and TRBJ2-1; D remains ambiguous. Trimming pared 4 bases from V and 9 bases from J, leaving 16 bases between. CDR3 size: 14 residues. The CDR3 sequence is CASSSTATPSEQFF. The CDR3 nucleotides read TGTGCCAGCAGTTCGACTGCTACCCCTTCTGAGCAGTTCTTC.

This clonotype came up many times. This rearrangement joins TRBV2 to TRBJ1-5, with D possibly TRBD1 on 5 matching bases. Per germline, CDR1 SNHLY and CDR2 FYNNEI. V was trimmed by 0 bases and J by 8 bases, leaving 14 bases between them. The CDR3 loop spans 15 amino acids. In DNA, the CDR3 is TGTGCCAGCAGTGAAGCCGGGCAGGGTACCAAGCCCCAGCATTTT. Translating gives CASSEAGQGTKPQHF.